The 20 T cell receptor beta chains presented below share a single source sample, sequenced in a study of blood T cell repertoires in COVID-19. Repertoires were generated with immunoSEQ multiplex PCR, while TCRdb's copy carries only in-frame clones and drops some. This repertoire shows about 380,000 clones, around 87% found once; its top ten account for 1% to 1.5%. Sequencing was carried out using PBMCs or T cells enriched from blood (not recorded which). The receptors stem from a man under 40 who had recovered from COVID-19.

The chain employs TRBV6-2 or TRBV6-3 and TRBJ2-1; 8 bases agree with TRBD2. The CDR3 sequence is 16 residues long. With 5 bases clipped from V and 3 bases from J, the junction kept 9 bases outside the gene matches. Germline CDR1 reads MNHEY; CDR2 reads SVGEGT. The CDR3 nucleotides read TGTGCCAGCAGTCTACGGGGGGGGAGGCTCTACAATGAGCAGTTCTTC. Protein: CASSLRGGRLYNEQFF.

The V and J genes are TRBV3-1 (or the pseudogene TRBV3-2) and TRBJ1-1, with 9 bases matching TRBD1. V shed 6 bases, J shed 0 bases, and the junction held 11 bases outside the gene matches. CDR3 length: 17 amino acids. Germline CDR1 is LGHDT and CDR2 is YNNKEL (reference sequence). CDR3 nucleotides: TGTGCCAGCAGACCCACGACAGGGGGATTAATGAACACTGAAGCTTTCTTT. Translating gives CASRPTTGGLMNTEAFF.

Only one count was recorded for this clone. This chain joins TRBV5-6 and TRBJ1-5; D is possibly TRBD1 (5 bases). The germline CDR1 and CDR2 sequences are SGHDT and YYEEEE. This CDR3 is 14 amino acids long. Trimming removed 3 bases from V and 4 bases from J, with 11 bases in between. This CDR3 reads CASSYGAGNQPQHF. In nucleotides, the CDR3 is TGTGCCAGCAGCTACGGGGCGGGGAATCAGCCCCAGCATTTT.

The chain recombines TRBV12-3 or TRBV12-4 with TRBJ2-7, with 8 bases matching TRBD1. Germline trimming cut 5 bases from V and 7 bases from J; bases unmatched to any gene: 7. The CDR3 contains 13 residues. DNA for the CDR3: TGTGCCAGCAGTAAGGACAGGGCTAGGGAGCAGTACTTC. Amino acid sequence: CASSKDRAREQYF.

This clone was observed a handful of times. V and J are TRBV7-9 and TRBJ1-1; D possibly corresponds to TRBD1 (6 bases). Germline assignment: CDR1 SEHNR and CDR2 FQNEAQ (reference sequence). V lost 5 bases, J lost 0 bases, and 13 bases lay in between. The CDR3 runs to 15 residues. CDR3 nucleotide sequence: TGTGCCAGCAGCCGTAGGACAGCTATGAACACTGAAGCTTTCTTT. Translating gives CASSRRTAMNTEAFF.

This clone has only one observation. The chain combines TRBV7-8 with TRBJ1-3; tentative D call: TRBD1 (5 bases). Germline V gene lookup returns CDR1 SGHVS and CDR2 FQNEAQ. The V end was cut by 1 base, the J end by 4 bases, with 8 bases between. The CDR3 is 14 amino acids. CDR3: CASSLVSGGNTIYF. Written as DNA, the CDR3 is TGTGCCAGCAGCTTAGTATCAGGGGGAAACACCATATATTTT. The full variable domain, completed using reference TRBV7-8 and TRBJ1-3, is GAGVSQSPRYKVAKRGQDVALRCDPISGHVSLFWYQQALGQGPEFLTYFQNEAQLDKSGLPSDRFFAERPEGSVSTLKIQRTQQEDSAVYLCASSLVSGGNTIYFGEGSWLTVV.

This clone appeared a few times. V and J are TRBV19 and TRBJ1-2, with D uncertain. The CDR3 spans 16 residues. The germline CDR1 and CDR2 sequences are LNHDA and SQIVND (reference sequence). V dropped 4 bases and J dropped 1 base, with 16 bases sitting between them. The CDR3 DNA reads TGTGCCAGTAGTACTCAGACACTCCGGAATAACTATGGCTACACCTTC. Translating it yields CASSTQTLRNNYGYTF.

The chain uses TRBV4-1 and TRBJ1-2; 12 bases are a match to TRBD1. This CDR3 has 16 amino acids. The V gene's germline CDR1 is MGHRA and CDR2 YSYEKL. Germline trimming cut 0 bases from V and 4 bases from J; bases unmatched to any gene: 3. The CDR3 protein is CASSQEGTGGGYGYTF. Written as DNA, the CDR3 is TGCGCCAGCAGCCAAGAGGGGACAGGGGGCGGCTATGGCTACACCTTC.

The chain uses TRBV7-9 and TRBJ2-1; D is undetermined. Between the trimmed V and J ends, which lost 1 base and 8 bases, there was a span of 9 bases. This CDR3 has 13 amino acids. Germline V lookup: CDR1 SEHNR, CDR2 FQNEAQ (reference sequence). Here the CDR3 reads CASSLGIRDEQFF. As DNA, the CDR3 is TGTGCCAGCAGCTTAGGGATACGGGATGAGCAGTTCTTC.

V usage is TRBV19 and J usage is TRBJ1-1; 7 bases line up with TRBD1. The V and J ends lost 6 bases and 6 bases, in that order; junction bases with no gene match: 10. Germline CDR1 and CDR2: LNHDA and SQIVND (reference sequence). The CDR3 length is 14 residues. Here the CDR3 reads CASSHRQGGAEAFF. The CDR3, as DNA: TGTGCCAGTAGCCATCGACAGGGTGGCGCTGAAGCTTTCTTT.

The DNA for the CDR3 is TGTGCCAGCAGTTTTACAGAGGGGGCGAGGGAGCAGTACTTC. It translates to CASSFTEGAREQYF. The genes are TRBV27 and TRBJ2-7; TRBD1 aligns across 7 bases. The CDR3 sequence is 14 residues long. V gave up 3 bases and J gave up 7 bases; unmatched junction bases: 9. Germline V gene data show CDR1 as MNHEY and CDR2 as SMNVEV (reference sequence).

This clone was seen just once. This chain uses TRBV12-3 or TRBV12-4 with TRBJ1-1; D perhaps matches TRBD1 (5 bases). The CDR3 runs to 13 residues. V lost 7 bases and J lost 3, with 12 bases in between. The CDR3 bases are TGTGCCAGCACTCGAGACAGAGACACTGAAGCTTTCTTT. This gives the protein CASTRDRDTEAFF.

V usage is TRBV30 and J usage is TRBJ1-5, with 11 bases identical to TRBD1. CDR3 length equals 14 residues. From germline, CDR1 is GTSNPN and CDR2 SVGIG (reference sequence). V gave up 3 bases and J gave up 6 bases; unmatched junction bases: 4. The CDR3 sequence: CAWSRGQGGQPQHF. The CDR3 DNA reads TGTGCCTGGAGCAGGGGACAGGGGGGTCAGCCCCAGCATTTT.

The chain couples TRBV7-9 to TRBJ2-7; the match to TRBD1 covers 9 bases. Germline CDR1 is SEHNR and CDR2 is FQNEAQ (reference sequence). With 5 bases clipped from V and 2 bases from J, the junction kept 10 bases outside the gene matches. The CDR3 is made up of 16 amino acids. The chain's CDR3 is CASSPRGGQGTYEQYF. DNA for the CDR3: TGTGCCAGCAGCCCAAGAGGGGGACAGGGAACCTACGAGCAGTACTTC.

The CDR3 DNA is TGTGCCAGCAGCCCCCGGACAGGGGGCTACTACGAGCAGTACTTC. Translating it yields CASSPRTGGYYEQYF. V is TRBV9 and J is TRBJ2-7, with TRBD1 matching 11 bases. Germline assignment: CDR1 SGDLS and CDR2 YYNGEE. The CDR3 loop spans 15 amino acids. V shed 4 bases and J 3 bases; nucleotides not matched to a gene: 6.

The table lists this clone with a count of one. This chain joins TRBV29-1 and TRBJ2-3; D uncertain. The CDR3 totals 12 residues. Trimming removed 1 base from V and 6 bases from J, with 8 bases in between. Germline V CDR1 and CDR2: SQVTM, ANQGSEA. For the CDR3, the DNA is TGCAGCGTTGAAGGTGGGCTGGATACGCAGTATTTT. Protein: CSVEGGLDTQYF.

This clone has just one count. This chain uses TRBV20-1 with TRBJ1-2; D remains unclear. The ends were cut back, 6 bases at V and 6 bases at J, with 11 bases in the middle. Per germline, CDR1 DFQATT and CDR2 SNEGSKA (reference sequence). The CDR3 has 11 residues. The CDR3 DNA reads as TGCAGTGCCCCCGACAACGATGGCTACACCTTC. Protein product: CSAPDNDGYTF.

The J gene is TRBJ1-1, the V gene TRBV5-1, with 10 bases identical to TRBD1. From germline, CDR1 is SGHRS and CDR2 YFSETQ. Trimming removed 4 bases from V and 7 bases from J; junction bases left unmatched: 4. The CDR3 runs to 13 residues. The CDR3 here is CASSDRTGGEAFF. For the CDR3, the DNA is TGCGCCAGCAGCGACCGGACAGGGGGTGAAGCTTTCTTT.

This clone was detected once. The chain recombines TRBV15 with TRBJ1-1; 8 bases agree with TRBD1. The length of the CDR3 is 15 residues. Losses at the gene ends were 3 bases for V and 1 base for J; bases not matched to a gene: 4. CDR1 and CDR2 from the germline V gene are LNHNV and YYDKDF (reference sequence). CDR3 coding DNA: TGTGCCACCAGCAGCACCGGGACAGGGAACACTGAAGCTTTCTTT. Translation: CATSSTGTGNTEAFF.

In DNA form, the CDR3 reads TGTGCCAGCAGTACGGGACAGGGCAAGAACGAGCAGTACTTC. Its protein is CASSTGQGKNEQYF. The rearrangement joins TRBV2 to TRBJ2-7; 9 bases align to TRBD1. In germline, CDR1 is SNHLY, CDR2 FYNNEI. The junction had 7 bases not matched to a gene; V was cut back by 5 bases and J by 5 bases. This CDR3 comprises 14 residues.